These 6 T cell receptor beta chains came from one sample sequenced in a study of response to subunit inactivated influenza vaccine. Using its own MiXCR run on the RT-PCR reads, TCRdb lists one record per CDR3 protein. Among around 470,000 distinct CDR3 sequences, 6% to 9% were seen once, and the ten largest hold around 13%. The specimen comprised PBMCs from blood, sampled less than 30 months after vaccination. The receptor source for this set is a man between 50 and 75 years old who received an inactivated influenza vaccine.

The chain links TRBV10-2 to TRBJ1-5; D gene ambiguous. The CDR3 has 15 amino acids. Germline CDR1 is WSHSY and CDR2 is SAAADI. With 7 bases removed from V and 1 base from J, the gap between germline ends came to 14 bases. CDR3 loop: CASTSTYPSNQPQHF. CDR3 coding DNA: TGCGCCAGCACTTCGACTTACCCGAGCAATCAGCCCCAGCATTTT.

With respect to this clonotype: A much larger clone differs from this one at a single base, so this may be a read error. This chain joins TRBV3-1 and TRBJ2-2, with TRBD2 as a possible D gene (5 bases). This CDR3 has 13 residues. Germline V gene sequence: CDR1 LGHDT, CDR2 YNNKEL (reference sequence). This CDR3 reads CASSQVLAGELCF. DNA of the CDR3: TGTGCCAGCAGCCAAGTATTAGCCGGGGAGCTGTGTTTT.

This clonotype was seen only a few times. The chain carries TRBV5-1 and TRBJ2-1, with D hard to call. The V gene's germline CDR1 is SGHRS and CDR2 YFSETQ. Deletions cut 3 bases from V and 2 bases from J, with 12 bases between. The length of the CDR3 is 15 residues. The CDR3 coding sequence is TGCGCCAGCAGCTCTGGCCAGGTTCCCTACAATGAGCAGTTCTTC. Translation: CASSSGQVPYNEQFF. Full variable domain (outside the CDR3, taken from reference TRBV5-1 and TRBJ2-1): KAGVTQTPRYLIKTRGQQVTLSCSPISGHRSVSWYQQTPGQGLQFLFEYFSETQRNKGNFPGRFSGRQFSNSRSEMNVSTLELGDSALYLCASSSGQVPYNEQFFGPGTRLTVL.

The CDR3 sequence is CAGSLWEGAYEQYF. The CDR3 coding sequence is TGTGCTGGCAGTTTATGGGAGGGGGCCTACGAGCAGTACTTC. V usage is TRBV27 and J usage is TRBJ2-7, with a tentative D call TRBD2 (7 bases). The V gene's germline CDR1 is MNHEY and CDR2 SMNVEV (reference sequence). The CDR3 consists of 14 residues.

This clonotype was counted ten times or more. The CDR3 protein is CASRDGGYGYTF. CDR3 coding DNA: TGTGCCAGCAGGGACGGGGGATATGGCTACACCTTC. This chain connects TRBV6-6 to TRBJ1-2, with D perhaps TRBD1 (5 bases). Germline CDR1 is MNHNY and CDR2 is SVGAGI (reference sequence). V was pared by 6 bases and J by 5 bases, with 10 bases between. The CDR3 sequence is 12 residues long.

This clonotype was picked up a small number of times. The V and J genes are TRBV11-2 and TRBJ2-2, with no clear D. V shed 1 base and J shed 6 bases, with 18 bases lying between them. Germline lookup yields CDR1 SGHAT and CDR2 FQNNGV. This CDR3 spans 17 amino acids. DNA of the CDR3: TGTGCCAGCAGCTTAGTCTCTGCAGGCCCTAAAGCCGGGGAGCTGTTTTTT. Amino acids: CASSLVSAGPKAGELFF.